The TCR beta chain under discussion was sequenced for a study of T cells in Graves' hyperthyroidism and ophthalmopathy. About the research overall: Peripheral blood was obtained at initial diagnosis, preceding any treatment.

The study based diagnoses on clinical symptoms, serum thyroxine and TRAb, thyroid ultrasound and orbital computed tomography. V lost 1 base to trimming and J lost 0 bases; unmatched junction nucleotides: 1. The CDR3 is made up of 16 amino acids. Germline-derived CDR1 and CDR2 are SGDLS and YYNGEE. Amplification yielded TCR beta CDR3 regions, with RNA transcripts as the source. Using the HTBI primer set, a first-round RT-PCR was run on the TCR CDR3. TCRdb ran MiXCR on the multiplex PCR reads and lists one entry per CDR3 protein. The sample has roughly 290,000 distinct CDR3 sequences; over 15% are singletons. Regarding the study as a whole: Ophthalmopathy prediction by the model preceded onset by a median about 6.3 months.

This clonotype was detected ten times or more. What it binds is unknown. This rearrangement joins TRBV9 to TRBJ1-6, with 7 bases lining up with TRBD1. This receptor was taken from a woman in her sixties with Graves' ophthalmopathy. The sequenced material came from blood. The DNA of the CDR3 is TGTGCCAGCAGCGTACGGGACAGCTCCTATAATTCACCCCTCCACTTT. Translation: CASSVRDSSYNSPLHF.